Listed below are T cell receptor beta chains from one sample, sequenced in a study of circulating and synovial CD4+ cells in juvenile arthritis. This table comes from immunoSEQ multiplex PCR, and its TCRdb copy is limited to in-frame clones, with some not included. Counted here are tens of thousands of clones, 90% to 95% occurring once; the ten biggest clones make up 2.5% to 3%. Sequencing was done on a sample of CD4+ T cells from blood. These receptors came from a human donor with juvenile idiopathic arthritis. Each CDR3 is given without its conserved first and last residue. Each record gives: J gene, V gene, D gene, CDR3 protein. The D gene is left open where the match is weak.

j_gene: TRBJ1-3
v_gene: TRBV7-2
d_gene: TRBD1
CDR3aa: ASSFRTGSGNTIY

j_gene: TRBJ1-1
v_gene: TRBV6-1
d_gene: .
CDR3aa: ASSRAGVNTEAF

j_gene: TRBJ2-7
v_gene: TRBV11-3
d_gene: TRBD2
CDR3aa: ASFPLAGSSYEQY

j_gene: TRBJ1-1
v_gene: TRBV28
d_gene: .
CDR3aa: ASSLVSPLEYTEAF

j_gene: TRBJ2-7
v_gene: TRBV2
d_gene: .
CDR3aa: ASSDFSENYEQY

j_gene: TRBJ2-1
v_gene: TRBV7-2
d_gene: TRBD2
CDR3aa: ASSLVGTSGEQF

j_gene: TRBJ2-7
v_gene: TRBV10-2
d_gene: .
CDR3aa: ASTPGYEQY

j_gene: TRBJ1-1
v_gene: TRBV6-1
d_gene: .
CDR3aa: ASSAQKNTEAF

j_gene: TRBJ2-5
v_gene: TRBV7-3
d_gene: TRBD2
CDR3aa: ASSLYGTSMVETQY

j_gene: TRBJ2-3
v_gene: TRBV28
d_gene: .
CDR3aa: ASTSQSDTQY

j_gene: TRBJ2-4
v_gene: TRBV9
d_gene: .
CDR3aa: ASSVVPGAAKNIQY

j_gene: TRBJ2-1
v_gene: TRBV13
d_gene: TRBD2
CDR3aa: ASSLSGTSGRRANEQF

j_gene: TRBJ1-1
v_gene: TRBV2
d_gene: .
CDR3aa: ASRPGVMNTEAF

j_gene: TRBJ2-5
v_gene: TRBV10-1
d_gene: .
CDR3aa: ASSGIQGVGRETQY

j_gene: TRBJ2-5
v_gene: TRBV23-1
d_gene: TRBD2
CDR3aa: ASTRPSGRRETQY

j_gene: TRBJ1-4
v_gene: TRBV28
d_gene: .
CDR3aa: ASSLGGGSNEKLF

j_gene: TRBJ1-5
v_gene: TRBV5-1
d_gene: TRBD1
CDR3aa: ASSLGPGGSNQPQH

j_gene: TRBJ2-3
v_gene: TRBV5-1
d_gene: TRBD2
CDR3aa: ASSKGTNTDTQY

j_gene: TRBJ2-1
v_gene: TRBV7-8
d_gene: .
CDR3aa: ASSIFRVQSDEQF

j_gene: TRBJ2-7
v_gene: TRBV5-1
d_gene: .
CDR3aa: ASSLSTEYEQY

j_gene: TRBJ2-2
v_gene: TRBV5-1
d_gene: .
CDR3aa: ASSLEGSGGELF

j_gene: TRBJ2-2
v_gene: TRBV18
d_gene: TRBD1
CDR3aa: ASSLDRGHTGELF

j_gene: TRBJ2-3
v_gene: TRBV28
d_gene: TRBD2
CDR3aa: ASTPLGGRADTQY

j_gene: TRBJ2-1
v_gene: TRBV9
d_gene: .
CDR3aa: ASSVGPYAPF

j_gene: .
v_gene: TRBV5-4
d_gene: .
CDR3aa: ASSLIDSRNYEQY

j_gene: TRBJ2-2
v_gene: TRBV4-2
d_gene: TRBD1
CDR3aa: ASSETGRDTGELF

j_gene: TRBJ2-7
v_gene: TRBV5-6
d_gene: .
CDR3aa: ASSSSSYEQY

j_gene: TRBJ2-1
v_gene: TRBV18
d_gene: .
CDR3aa: ASSPLTVGGNEQF

j_gene: TRBJ2-3
v_gene: TRBV18
d_gene: .
CDR3aa: ASSPRWGGTSTDTQY

j_gene: TRBJ2-5
v_gene: TRBV11-2
d_gene: TRBD2
CDR3aa: ASSDRLAPQETQY

j_gene: TRBJ2-5
v_gene: TRBV6-5
d_gene: .
CDR3aa: ASRVQETQY

j_gene: TRBJ2-7
v_gene: TRBV9
d_gene: TRBD2
CDR3aa: ASSVDGRAGYEQY

j_gene: TRBJ2-3
v_gene: TRBV9
d_gene: .
CDR3aa: ASSVSALGDTQY

j_gene: TRBJ2-2
v_gene: TRBV5-1
d_gene: .
CDR3aa: ASLPQGNTGELF

j_gene: TRBJ1-2
v_gene: TRBV4-2
d_gene: .
CDR3aa: ASSPRGESYGYT

j_gene: TRBJ1-4
v_gene: TRBV29-1
d_gene: .
CDR3aa: SVAHRDTNEKLF

j_gene: TRBJ2-7
v_gene: TRBV30
d_gene: TRBD2
CDR3aa: AWSVNGRGWEQY

j_gene: TRBJ2-5
v_gene: TRBV5-4
d_gene: TRBD2
CDR3aa: ASSNRTSGRLETQY

j_gene: TRBJ2-3
v_gene: TRBV5-1
d_gene: TRBD2
CDR3aa: ASRDSGDHTDTQY

j_gene: TRBJ2-7
v_gene: TRBV28
d_gene: TRBD2
CDR3aa: ASSLGGTSGNEQY

j_gene: TRBJ1-2
v_gene: TRBV2
d_gene: .
CDR3aa: ASSDSPSVYGYT

j_gene: TRBJ2-7
v_gene: TRBV5-4
d_gene: TRBD1
CDR3aa: ASSRKPGQGTYGQY

j_gene: TRBJ1-2
v_gene: TRBV28
d_gene: .
CDR3aa: ASVGTTYGYT

j_gene: TRBJ2-7
v_gene: TRBV28
d_gene: TRBD2
CDR3aa: ASSGPGTSGYEQY

j_gene: TRBJ2-7
v_gene: TRBV9
d_gene: .
CDR3aa: ASSGTSMVEQY

j_gene: TRBJ1-3
v_gene: TRBV7-8
d_gene: .
CDR3aa: ASSLGGLGYTIY

j_gene: TRBJ1-3
v_gene: TRBV6-6
d_gene: .
CDR3aa: ASSHLRGGAGNTIY

j_gene: TRBJ1-1
v_gene: TRBV19
d_gene: TRBD1
CDR3aa: ASSAHGTGGTEAF

j_gene: TRBJ2-2
v_gene: TRBV28
d_gene: TRBD2
CDR3aa: ASSFWPSGLGNTGELF

j_gene: TRBJ1-2
v_gene: TRBV28
d_gene: .
CDR3aa: ASRKRGSSNYGYT

j_gene: .
v_gene: TRBV4-1
d_gene: .
CDR3aa: ASSQFYAGGAYEQY

j_gene: TRBJ1-1
v_gene: TRBV7-3
d_gene: TRBD1
CDR3aa: ASSSRTGGASTEAF

j_gene: TRBJ2-7
v_gene: TRBV5-4
d_gene: TRBD2
CDR3aa: ASSFSGRKTYEQY

j_gene: TRBJ2-7
v_gene: TRBV5-3
d_gene: TRBD2
CDR3aa: ARSSSLRAGDYEQY

j_gene: TRBJ2-3
v_gene: TRBV11-3
d_gene: .
CDR3aa: ASSLDLTRQY

j_gene: TRBJ2-7
v_gene: TRBV2
d_gene: .
CDR3aa: ASSVLARAYEQY